The 9 T cell receptor beta chains below all came from one sample that was sequenced in a study of blood T cell repertoires in COVID-19. Profiling relied on immunoSEQ multiplex PCR, and the TCRdb table lists in-frame clones only, not all of them. The sample yields approximately 240,000 clones, roughly 87% seen once. Sequences were obtained from peripheral blood. These receptors were collected from a woman between 18 and 29 years old who had recovered from COVID-19.

This clone has a single count. Sequence at one end of the junction differs from germline and may be a read error. The V call is TRBV7-3, the J call TRBJ2-1; 9 bases line up with TRBD2. The CDR3 is made up of 15 amino acids. Germline CDR1 is SGHTA and CDR2 is FQGTGA. CDR3 region: CASSITSGSYNEQFF. CDR3 coding DNA: TGTGCCAGCAGCATAACTAGCGGGTCCTACAATGAGCAGTTCTTC. Full variable domain (outside the CDR3, taken from reference TRBV7-3 and TRBJ2-1): GAGVSQTPSNKVTEKGKYVELRCDPISGHTALYWYRQSLGQGPEFLIYFQGTGAADDSGLPNDRFFAVRPEGSVSTLKIQRTERGDSAVYLCASSITSGSYNEQFFGPGTRLTVL.

This rearrangement joins TRBV7-2 to TRBJ2-7; D is unclear. V dropped 0 bases and J dropped 1 base, with 4 bases sitting between them. CDR1 and CDR2 from the germline V gene are SGHTA and FQGNSA. This CDR3 has 13 amino acids. The DNA for the CDR3 is TGTGCCAGCAGCTTAGCCAGGTCCTACGAGCAGTACTTC. This sequence encodes CASSLARSYEQYF.

The chain couples TRBV28 to TRBJ2-2, with TRBD2 identical over 9 bases. The CDR3 runs 14 residues. The germline V gene encodes CDR1 MDHEN and CDR2 SYDVKM. With 6 bases clipped from V and 4 bases from J, the junction kept 3 bases outside the gene matches. The CDR3 DNA is TGTGCCAGCAGCCTTAGCGGGAGCACCGGGGAGCTGTTTTTT. It specifies CASSLSGSTGELFF.

This clone was observed a handful of times. The rearrangement joins TRBV2 to TRBJ1-4; no definite D call. This CDR3 has 11 amino acids. Deletions cut 5 bases from V and 5 bases from J, with 3 bases between. Germline-derived CDR1 and CDR2 are SNHLY and FYNNEI. The DNA of the CDR3 is TGTGCCAGCAGTCCGAATGAAAAACTGTTTTTT. This encodes CASSPNEKLFF.

This rearrangement joins TRBV15 to TRBJ2-3, with 12 bases matching TRBD2. The germline CDR1 and CDR2 sequences are LNHNV and YYDKDF (reference sequence). This CDR3 contains 15 residues. The V and J ends lost 2 bases and 4 bases, in that order; junction bases with no gene match: 1. CDR3 sequence reads: CATSRLAGGADTQYF. CDR3 coding DNA: TGTGCCACCAGCAGACTAGCGGGAGGGGCAGATACGCAGTATTTT.

This chain links TRBV5-1 with TRBJ2-1; 7 bases are a match to TRBD1. Germline trimming cut 4 bases from V and 1 base from J; bases unmatched to any gene: 2. The germline V gene encodes CDR1 SGHRS and CDR2 YFSETQ. The CDR3 totals 14 residues. This CDR3 is CASSAQGSYNEQFF. The CDR3 DNA reads as TGCGCCAGCAGCGCACAGGGGTCCTACAATGAGCAGTTCTTC. Full variable domain (outside the CDR3, taken from reference TRBV5-1 and TRBJ2-1): KAGVTQTPRYLIKTRGQQVTLSCSPISGHRSVSWYQQTPGQGLQFLFEYFSETQRNKGNFPGRFSGRQFSNSRSEMNVSTLELGDSALYLCASSAQGSYNEQFFGPGTRLTVL.

This clone has more than one count but fewer than ten. This chain uses TRBV28 with TRBJ1-2, with 10 bases matching TRBD1. Germline lookup yields CDR1 MDHEN and CDR2 SYDVKM. This CDR3 comprises 16 residues. The trim removed 11 bases at V and 5 bases at J, leaving 17 bases unmatched. This chain's CDR3 is CAGSSGDRGLVYGYTF. CDR3 DNA sequence: TGTGCCGGATCCTCCGGGGACAGGGGATTGGTATATGGCTACACCTTC.

The rearrangement joins TRBV3-1 (or the pseudogene TRBV3-2) to TRBJ2-2; 11 bases fit TRBD1. Germline V gives CDR1 LGHDT, CDR2 YNNKEL (reference sequence). The V segment lost 1 base and the J segment 3 bases; nucleotides outside the gene matches: 1. The CDR3 spans 16 residues. The CDR3 here is CASSQGDRGYTGELFF. The CDR3, as DNA: TGTGCCAGCAGCCAAGGGGACAGGGGGTACACCGGGGAGCTGTTTTTT.

This rearrangement joins TRBV9 to TRBJ2-1; TRBD2 matches at 14 bases. After removal of 6 bases from V and 3 bases from J, the junction contained 5 bases not matched to a gene. The CDR3 contains 16 residues. Germline CDR1 SGDLS, CDR2 YYNGEE. CDR3 bases: TGTGCCAGCACCCAGGGACTAGCGGGGGTCTACAATGAGCAGTTCTTC. Translated: CASTQGLAGVYNEQFF. Full variable domain (outside the CDR3, taken from reference TRBV9 and TRBJ2-1): DSGVTQTPKHLITATGQRVTLRCSPRSGDLSVYWYQQSLDQGLQFLIQYYNGEERAKGNILERFSAQQFPDLHSELNLSSLELGDSALYFCASTQGLAGVYNEQFFGPGTRLTVL.